This T cell receptor beta chain was identified in a study of beta chain features in type 1 diabetes. Study-level information: All samples yielded 107,917,701 examined sorted cells.

Overall study results and limits: People with Type 1 diabetes carried modestly yet significantly shorter TCRB CDR3s in all four CD4+ subsets. Small HLA sub-analyses could not settle whether HLA shapes TCRB rearrangement.

In the case of this clone: Its antigen is not known.

Expressed TCRB transcripts got sequenced, as all isolated RNA was reverse transcribed. Millions of reads was the average for naive, central memory and regulatory T cell samples. Data came from immunoSEQ multiplex PCR; TCRdb stores just in-frame clones and leaves some out. The sample shows about 710,000 clones, more than 12% of them seen only once. Trimming pared 0 bases from V and 3 bases from J, leaving 7 bases between. Germline V gene lookup returns CDR1 SGDLS and CDR2 YYNGEE. The CDR3 length is 14 residues. Sorting based on CD45RO/CCR7/CD25/CD127/CD95/CD27 separated CD4+ naive, central memory, regulatory and stem cell-like memory cells.

The specimen was naive CD4+ T cells from blood. The V call is TRBV9, the J call TRBJ1-5; D remains unclear. This receptor was taken from a man aged 18 to 30 with type 1 diabetes. This chain's CDR3 is CASSVAGINQPQHF. The CDR3 region has the DNA TGTGCCAGCAGCGTAGCCGGAATCAATCAGCCCCAGCATTTT.